The following is a TCR beta chain sequence with its context. This specimen belongs to a study of T cell changes during pregnancy in multiple sclerosis. Sequenced by immunoSEQ multiplex PCR; TCRdb stores in-frame clones only, minus some. The sample carries more than 65,000 clones, approximately 92% recorded once. The sequence was collected from a female donor with multiple sclerosis, enrolled in a pregnancy study. Here the sequenced sample was peripheral blood, taken in the first trimester of pregnancy.

The CDR3 DNA is TGCGCCAGCAGCCAAGTCGATTCGGCGCGGAGCTCTGGGGCCAACGTCCTGACTTTC. Amino acids: CASSQVDSARSSGANVLTF. The chain carries TRBV4-1 and TRBJ2-6; no definite D call. Trimming cost V 1 base and J 0 bases, with 16 bases left between them. The germline gives CDR1 MGHRA, CDR2 YSYEKL. This CDR3 has 19 amino acids.